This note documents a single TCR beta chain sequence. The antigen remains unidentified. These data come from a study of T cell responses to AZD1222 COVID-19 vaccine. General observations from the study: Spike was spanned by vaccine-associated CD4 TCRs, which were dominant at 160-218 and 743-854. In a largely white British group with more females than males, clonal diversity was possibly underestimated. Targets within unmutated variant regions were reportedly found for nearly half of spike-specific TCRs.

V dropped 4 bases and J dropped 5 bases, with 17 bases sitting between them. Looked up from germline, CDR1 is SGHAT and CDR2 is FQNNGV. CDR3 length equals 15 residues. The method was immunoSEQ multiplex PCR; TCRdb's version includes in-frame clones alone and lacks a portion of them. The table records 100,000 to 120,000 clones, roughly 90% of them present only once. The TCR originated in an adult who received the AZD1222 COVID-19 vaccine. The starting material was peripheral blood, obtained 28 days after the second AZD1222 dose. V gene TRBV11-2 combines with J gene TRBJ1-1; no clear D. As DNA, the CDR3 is TGTGCCAGCAGCTCCGCTAGCATGAGGGATACTGAAGCTTTCTTT. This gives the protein CASSSASMRDTEAFF.